This T cell receptor beta chain was identified during a study of regulatory T cells in long-lasting Graves disease (dated by TCRdb to the early 2020s). Regarding the study in general: Persistent Graves' disease meant more than 5 years of antithyroid drug treatment with TSH receptor autoantibodies that stayed positive. TCR sequencing covered 13 persistent and 20 or so newly diagnosed Graves' disease patients, 33 samples in total. Antithyroid drugs had been taken for approximately ten years on average by persistent Graves' disease patients in the clinical cohort. The study was registered as a clinical trial and conducted in China. Patients with persistent Graves' disease were compared with patients with newly diagnosed Graves' disease using TCR sequencing and RNA sequencing of peripheral blood. Findings and caveats that apply to the study as a whole: Persistent disease showed preferential use of TRBV28, TRBJ1-2 and TRBJ2-5, whereas newly diagnosed disease favored TRBV20-1 and TRBJ2-1. More public clonotypes were shared among persistent patients (2,741) than among newly diagnosed patients (966). The authors noted that the small sample size was a limitation that may lower accuracy. Only the TCR beta chain was sequenced and analyzed. Only peripheral blood was studied, because thyroid tissue, the primary lesion, was inaccessible. Lower TCR Shannon entropy and fewer highly expanded clones were observed in persistent Graves' disease patients than in newly diagnosed patients, which suggested clonal expansion.

The library was obtained by multiplex PCR. The run used an Illumina HiSeq 4000. To build TCR beta libraries, CDR3 regions were amplified by Arm-PCR using iRepertoire HTBI primers. PCR products were gel purified before sequencing. The study's processing was this. Across samples, fewer than 70 TRBV and roughly 15 TRBJ segments were identified and used for gene usage analysis of CDR3 amino acid clonotypes. Filtered high-quality paired reads were merged into contigs using COPE and FqMerger. BLAST was used to align contigs to the IMGT TRBV, TRBD and TRBJ reference genes, and CDR3 was defined following IMGT. Any clonotype with a frequency above 0.1% was counted as a highly expanded clone. Shannon entropy was used to measure repertoire diversity, and the Gini coefficient was used to measure V-J evenness. Public clonotypes were defined as clonotypes shared by more than one individual. TCRdb took the public reads, trimmed them with fastp at Q25, ran MiXCR for clone calling and kept in-frame beta chains. Every distinct CDR3 protein forms one entry, paired with its most common genes and DNA. The V and J calls, along with clone size, are taken from TCRdb and not from the paper's own processing. Present in this sample are 700,000 or so distinct CDR3 sequences, about 32% of which were seen just once. The top ten constitute roughly 46% of the sample.

The CDR3, cysteine through phenylalanine, is 15 amino acids long. The kept DNA is CDR3 alone, 45 bases in frame from the first base. The V end gives up 5 bases and the J end 5 bases, leaving 6 bases in the junction not matched to a gene. For CDR1 and CDR2, the germline V gene lists SGHTA and FQGNSA. What this sample's time point label stands for: persistent/refractory GD, antithyroid drugs over 5 years with positive TRAb. For both TCR sequencing and RNA sequencing, RNA was extracted from PBMCs using TRIzol. The diagnosis of Graves' disease followed American Thyroid Association guidelines. The patients came from an endocrinology department in Xi'an, China. Each patient gave about 9.1 milliliters of peripheral blood, collected in an EDTA anticoagulant tube. Ficoll Paque Plus density gradient separation was used to isolate PBMCs, and no further T cell sorting was performed. An Agilent 2100 Bioanalyzer and agarose gel were used to check RNA quality, while a NanoDrop 2000 measured RNA concentration.

As regards this clonotype: Which antigen it targets is not known. Within one base of it there is no much larger clone, and no base qualities were kept.

The source material was peripheral blood mononuclear cells (PBMCs), sampled when the disease was refractory, from a patient treated with antithyroid drugs. The clonotype comes from a female donor with Graves disease. The V and J segments used are TRBV7-2 and TRBJ2-7, and 13 bases in between align with TRBD2. The CDR3 in this case is CASSRRTSGRDEQYF. The DNA reads TGTGCCAGCAGCCGCAGAACTAGCGGGAGGGACGAGCAGTACTTC.